This TCR beta chain originates from a study of blood T cells in healthy people across ages. In the study overall: In model experiments, template switching was able to capture about one barcoded beta molecule for every two T cells that were present. Whole-study results and caveats: With age, beta diversity per million T cells declined roughly linearly, significantly by over 35. Estimates drawn from one million T cells were deemed to understate diversity.

Through a sample-barcoded 5' primer and a J-beta primer mix, a second PCR was run for about 6 to 11 cycles. The authors tagged each cDNA molecule using a template-switch adaptor with 12 random nucleotides. TCRdb re-called the 5' RACE reads with MiXCR, one entry per CDR3 protein. The sample contains about 1,500,000 distinct CDR3 sequences, approximately 42% of which appear only once. The CDR3 sequence is 13 residues long. V was clipped by 4 bases and J by 10 bases; unmatched bases: 9. Germline V lookup: CDR1 SGHTA, CDR2 FQGNSA. This clonotype came up a few times. What it binds is not known. Sequencing used blood. The gene calls are TRBV7-2 and TRBJ1-1; 7 bases are shared with TRBD1. The TCR was taken from a young woman in good health. The CDR3 nucleotides are TGTGCCAGCAGCTCCCGATCGACAGGGAGAGCTTTCTTT. Translating gives CASSSRSTGRAFF.